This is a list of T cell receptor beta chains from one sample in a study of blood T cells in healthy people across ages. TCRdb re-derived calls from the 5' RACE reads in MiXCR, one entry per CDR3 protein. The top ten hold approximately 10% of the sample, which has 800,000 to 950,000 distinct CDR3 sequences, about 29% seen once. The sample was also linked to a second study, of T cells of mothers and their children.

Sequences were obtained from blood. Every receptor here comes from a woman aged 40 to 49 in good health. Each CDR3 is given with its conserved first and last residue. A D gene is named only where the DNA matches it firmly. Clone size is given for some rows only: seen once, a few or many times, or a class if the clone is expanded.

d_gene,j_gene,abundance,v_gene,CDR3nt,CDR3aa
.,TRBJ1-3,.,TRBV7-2,TGTGCCAGCAGCAAGGGACACTCTGGAAACACCATATATTTT,CASSKGHSGNTIYF
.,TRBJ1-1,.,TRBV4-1,TGCGCCGGCAGCCAAGAGAGCGGGGCAGAGGCTTTCTTT,CAGSQESGAEAFF
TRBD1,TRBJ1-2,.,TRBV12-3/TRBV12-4,TGTGCCAGCAGGTCCGGGACAGGGCCAATCTATGGCTACACCTTC,CASRSGTGPIYGYTF
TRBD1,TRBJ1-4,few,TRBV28,TGTGCCACCCTAGGGACAGTGGGGAATGAAAAACTGTTTTTT,CATLGTVGNEKLFF
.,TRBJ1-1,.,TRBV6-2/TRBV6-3,TGTGCCAGCAGTTACGGTACATCGAACACTGAAGCTTTCTTT,CASSYGTSNTEAFF
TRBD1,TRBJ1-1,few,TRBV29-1,TGCAGCGTTGTGGGACAGACTCTCTTGAACACTGAAGCTTTCTTT,CSVVGQTLLNTEAFF
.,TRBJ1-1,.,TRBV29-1,TGCAGCGCGTCGACAGGCGGGGTGAACACTGAAGCTTTCTTT,CSASTGGVNTEAFF
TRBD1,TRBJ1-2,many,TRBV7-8,TGTGCCAGCAGCTTAGCCGAACAGGGGGTCGGAGGCTACACCTTC,CASSLAEQGVGGYTF
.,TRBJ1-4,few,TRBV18,TGTGCCAGCTCACCACAGGGGAGGGATGAAAAACTGTTTTTT,CASSPQGRDEKLFF
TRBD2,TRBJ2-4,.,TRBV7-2,TGTGCCAGTAGCGGAGGACTAGCTGCTTCTACGGAGCAGTACTTC,CASSGGLAASTEQYF
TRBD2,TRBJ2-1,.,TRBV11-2,TGTGCCAGCAGCTTACAGCGGGGGGGGTTTGAGCAGTTCTTC,CASSLQRGGFEQFF
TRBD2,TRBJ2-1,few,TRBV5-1,TGCGCCAGTATATCCGGGACTAACAATGAGCAGTTCTTC,CASISGTNNEQFF
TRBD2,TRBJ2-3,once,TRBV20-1,TGCAGTGCTAGAGAGGGGGGACTAGTGACAGATACGCAGTATTTT,CSAREGGLVTDTQYF
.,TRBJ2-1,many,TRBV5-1,TGCGCCAGCACCTCGGGGGCGACCACTTACAATGAGCAGTTCTTC,CASTSGATTYNEQFF
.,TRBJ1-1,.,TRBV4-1,TGCGCCAGCAGCCAAGATCCCTCTGTGGACACTGAAGCTTTCTTT,CASSQDPSVDTEAFF
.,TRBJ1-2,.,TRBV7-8,TGTGCCAGCAGCCACATCCACGGAGGGAACTATGGCTACACCTTC,CASSHIHGGNYGYTF
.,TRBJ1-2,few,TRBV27,TGTGCCAGCAGTTTTAATGGGGGCGGCTACACCTTC,CASSFNGGGYTF
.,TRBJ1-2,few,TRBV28,TGTGCCAGCAGTTCCCCCCCGGGGGCCAACTATGGCTACACCTTC,CASSSPPGANYGYTF
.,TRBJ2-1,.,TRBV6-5,TGTGCCAGCAGTATCAGACAGAGCTCCTACAATGAGCAGTTCTTC,CASSIRQSSYNEQFF
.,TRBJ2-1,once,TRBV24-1,TGTGCCACCAGTGATTTCTCGGTCAACAATGAGCAGTTCTTC,CATSDFSVNNEQFF
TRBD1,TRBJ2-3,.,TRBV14,TGTGCCAGCAGCTTTCGATACGGGACAGGGGATCAAGATACGCAGTATTTT,CASSFRYGTGDQDTQYF
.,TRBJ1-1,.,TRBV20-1,TGCAGTGCTAGCTCCGGGTCTAACACTGAGGCTTTCTTT,CSASSGSNTEAFF
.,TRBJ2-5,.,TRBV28,TGTGCCGCCAAAAACACCCCGAAAACCCAAGCGTACTTC,CAAKNTPKTQAYF
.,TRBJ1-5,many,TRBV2,TGTGCCAGCGCTGACAGCTACAATCAGCCCCAGCATTTT,CASADSYNQPQHF